This TCR beta chain was documented in a study of T cell repertoires in cytomegalovirus infection. Study-level background: The study used recently identified HLA-C-restricted and well-studied HLA-B-restricted CMV epitopes. CMV infection and matching HLA type were both indicated by public TCR beta signatures.

A few counts support this clonotype. The antigen remains undetermined. General observations from the study: In two of eight donors, the top clonotype was HLA-C-restricted CMV-specific.

Germline values: CDR1 MNHNS, CDR2 SASEGT. Trimming cost V 5 bases and J 2 bases, with 10 bases left between them. The CDR3 length is 13 residues. Via MiXCR, TCRdb re-called the reads, giving one row per CDR3 protein. Of hundreds of thousands of distinct CDR3 sequences listed, approximately 33% are singletons. This TCR came from a human donor in good health (CMV status not recorded). Some clones in this sample may be carry-over from other donors' samples. This sequence joins TRBV6-1 and TRBJ2-7; D possibly corresponds to TRBD1 (5 bases). Specimen: cultured PBMCs, collected from culture after CMV antigen stimulation. The CDR3 region has the DNA TGTGCCAGCAGTCACGGACACCCCTACGAGCAGTACTTC. Translated, it gives CASSHGHPYEQYF.